Presented here are 6 T cell receptor beta chains from one specimen sequenced in a study of T cells after yellow fever vaccination. MiXCR, applied by TCRdb to the 5' RACE reads, yields one record per CDR3 protein. The sample lists some 9,300 distinct CDR3 sequences, under 5.5% seen once, with around 1.6% in the top ten. The specimen comprised PBMCs, either bulk or a sorted T-cell subset (CD4+, CD8+, memory, or dextramer-sorted; not recorded which), sampled less than 16 days after the first yellow fever vaccination. The receptors here all came from a man younger than 35 who received the YFV17D yellow fever vaccine.

There are many counts of this clonotype. CDR3 nucleotides: TGCAGTGCTAGAGACGGGAAGTTGTCCTACAATGAGCAGTTCTTC. This sequence encodes CSARDGKLSYNEQFF. V gene TRBV20-1 combines with J gene TRBJ2-1; D possibly corresponds to TRBD2 (5 bases). The CDR3 has 15 residues. CDR1 is DFQATT and CDR2 is SNEGSKA in the germline V gene (reference sequence). V lost 0 bases to trimming and J lost 1 base, with 10 bases between them.

This clonotype was observed at least ten times. The CDR3 DNA follows: TGTGCCAGCAGTTTAAGACGGGGGGCTCGCGGTGTCACCGGGGAGCTGTTTTTT. This sequence encodes CASSLRRGARGVTGELFF. The chain links TRBV27 to TRBJ2-2; weak D call: TRBD2 (7 bases). Trimming left V 2 bases short and J 4 bases short, with 20 bases between. The CDR3 spans 18 residues. Germline assignment: CDR1 MNHEY and CDR2 SMNVEV (reference sequence).

At least ten counts were recorded for this clonotype. V gene TRBV30 combines with J gene TRBJ1-4; 7 bases match TRBD1. Germline V gene sequence: CDR1 GTSNPN, CDR2 SVGIG (reference sequence). The CDR3 sequence is 13 residues long. The trim removed 0 bases at V and 10 bases at J, leaving 5 bases unmatched. As DNA, the CDR3 is TGTGCCTGGAGTGTACAGGGGAGCGGAAAACTGTTTTTT. Its protein is CAWSVQGSGKLFF. Together with reference TRBV30 and TRBJ1-4, the CDR3 gives the full variable domain: SQTIHQWPATLVQPVGSPLSLECTVEGTSNPNLYWYRQAAGRGLQLLFYSVGIGQISSEVPQNLSASRPQDRQFILSSKKLLLSDSGFYLCAWSVQGSGKLFFGSGTQLSVL.

There are many counts of this clonotype. The chain is built from TRBV5-1 and TRBJ2-7; D not certain. CDR3 length equals 14 residues. Between the trimmed V and J ends, which lost 0 bases and 5 bases, there was a span of 12 bases. Germline CDR1 SGHRS, CDR2 YFSETQ. This CDR3 reads CASSLEAPSNEQYF. DNA for the CDR3: TGCGCCAGCAGCTTGGAGGCTCCTTCAAACGAGCAGTACTTC.

This clonotype was observed at least ten times. The CDR3 bases are TGCGCCAGCAGCTTGGAGGCAGGCGGTTATGGCTACACCTTC. It encodes CASSLEAGGYGYTF. The chain is built from TRBV5-1 and TRBJ1-2, with no clear D. The CDR3 extends over 14 amino acids. V was cut by 0 bases and J by 5 bases, with 11 bases left in between. Germline CDR1 SGHRS, CDR2 YFSETQ.

This clonotype was counted ten times or more. The chain recombines TRBV9 with TRBJ1-6; a weak D match, TRBD1 (6 bases). Germline-derived CDR1 and CDR2 are SGDLS and YYNGEE. This CDR3 has 16 amino acids. Trimming pared 4 bases from V and 10 bases from J, leaving 21 bases between. CDR3 sequence (DNA): TGTGCCAGCAGCCTCCGAGCAGGGGTCGGGTGGTCACCCCTCCACTTT. Translation: CASSLRAGVGWSPLHF.